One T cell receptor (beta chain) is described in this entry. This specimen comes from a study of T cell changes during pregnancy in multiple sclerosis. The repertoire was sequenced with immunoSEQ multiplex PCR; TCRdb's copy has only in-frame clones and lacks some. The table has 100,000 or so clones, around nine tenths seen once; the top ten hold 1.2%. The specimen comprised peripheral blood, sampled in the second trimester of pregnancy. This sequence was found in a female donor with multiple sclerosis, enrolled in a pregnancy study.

CDR3 coding DNA: TGCGCCAGCAGCCAAGACGGGTCACTGATTCTATCCAATGAGCAGTTCTTC. Protein product: CASSQDGSLILSNEQFF. This chain connects TRBV4-1 to TRBJ2-1; no definite D call. The germline V gene has CDR1 MGHRA and CDR2 YSYEKL. Trimming removed 0 bases at V and 6 bases at J, with 18 bases between. The CDR3 is 17 residues long.